The clone carrying this T cell receptor beta chain was counted between two and nine times. Antigen specificity is unknown. A second PCR of about 7 to 12 cycles used a sample-barcoded 5' primer and a J-beta primer mix. Per-sample output comprised a minimum of 2.5 million paired-end reads containing CDR3. TCRdb fed the 5' RACE reads into MiXCR, producing one record per CDR3 protein. This table holds about 1,500,000 distinct CDR3 sequences, approximately 30% found once. This record comes from a study of blood T cells in healthy people across ages. Study-wide findings and caveats: Leaving the PBMCs unsorted stopped any conclusive comparison of naive versus antigen-experienced cells.

The individuals who served as donors were healthy Caucasians living in Russia, aged roughly 6 to 100. The V and J ends lost 2 bases and 10 bases, in that order; junction bases with no gene match: 6. The CDR3 totals 15 residues. Looked up from germline, CDR1 is SGHTA and CDR2 is FQGTGA. Sequenced input: blood. The chain recombines TRBV7-3 with TRBJ2-1; 12 bases match TRBD2. The source of this sequence is a woman in her thirties in good health. DNA of the CDR3: TGTGCCAGCAGCTTAGGTTCTAGCGGGGGGGAGGAGCAGTTCTTC. Translation gives CASSLGSSGGEEQFF.